These 26 T cell receptor beta chains were sequenced from one sample in a study of cytomegalovirus exposure and HLA in healthy donors. Primers included in the PCR were 60 Vbeta and 13 Jbeta primers. Profiled with immunoSEQ multiplex PCR; TCRdb holds only in-frame clones, not every one. The profile shows tens of thousands of clones, under 90% of them singletons. Sample: PBMCs. The receptors originated from a man aged 50-59 years in good health and CMV-seronegative.

The rearrangement joins TRBV6-5 to TRBJ2-5; D remains unclear. The tail of the sequence fits TRBJ2-7 better, so the J call may be wrong. CDR3 size: 15 residues. Germline V gene lookup returns CDR1 MNHEY and CDR2 SVGAGI. CDR3 protein: CASSYSGYFSAEQYF. The CDR3 DNA reads as TGTGCCAGCAGTTACTCGGGCTATTTTTCTGCCGAGCAGTACTTC.

The chain couples TRBV6-4 to TRBJ1-1; 8 bases agree with TRBD1. Trimming removed 2 bases from V and 3 bases from J; junction bases left unmatched: 5. The CDR3 runs to 15 residues. CDR1 and CDR2 (germline): MRHNA, SNTAGT. For the CDR3, the DNA is TGTGCCAGCAGTGACCCTGACAGGGGAGACACTGAAGCTTTCTTT. Translating gives CASSDPDRGDTEAFF.

The table lists this clone with a few counts. The chain has TRBV11-3 and TRBJ1-1; D perhaps matches TRBD1 (5 bases). There are 14 residues in the CDR3. Germline V gives CDR1 SGHNT, CDR2 YENEEA. V was shortened by 4 bases and J by 0 bases, with 9 bases between the two germline ends. In nucleotides, the CDR3 is TGTGCCAGCAGCTGGGGACTCATGAACACTGAAGCTTTCTTT. Amino acids: CASSWGLMNTEAFF.

This chain uses TRBV29-1 with TRBJ2-3; 13 nucleotides line up with TRBD2. CDR3 length equals 17 residues. V trimming: 5 bases; J trimming: 2 bases; junction bases outside the gene matches: 10. Looked up from germline, CDR1 is SQVTM and CDR2 is ANQGSEA. CDR3 in amino acids: CSVPTSGRASDTDTQYF. CDR3 DNA sequence: TGCAGCGTTCCTACTAGCGGGAGGGCCTCCGACACAGATACGCAGTATTTT.

V is TRBV18 and J is TRBJ2-1, with 11 bases identical to TRBD2. Germline values: CDR1 KGHSH, CDR2 LQKENI. CDR3 length: 15 amino acids. With 2 bases clipped from V and 9 bases from J, the junction kept 6 bases outside the gene matches. CDR3 in amino acids: CASSPTSGSISEQFF. Here the CDR3 DNA reads TGTGCCAGCTCACCAACTAGCGGGAGTATCAGTGAGCAGTTCTTC.

Notes on this clone: One junction end disagrees with the germline gene, perhaps due to a read error. This chain links TRBV5-4 with TRBJ2-6; 7 nucleotides align to TRBD1. There are 13 residues in the CDR3. Germline CDR1 is SGHNT and CDR2 is YYREEE (reference sequence). The CDR3 DNA reads TGTGCCAGCAGGCGAGAGGGGGCCAACGTCCTGGCTTTC. Amino acid sequence: CASRREGANVLAF.

This chain joins TRBV11-2 and TRBJ2-1; the match to TRBD2 covers 12 bases. Germline V lookup: CDR1 SGHAT, CDR2 FQNNGV. CDR3 size: 15 residues. V was clipped by 4 bases and J by 4 bases; unmatched bases: 2. The DNA of the CDR3 is TGTGCCAGCAGCTACGGGACTAGCGGGTACAATGAGCAGTTCTTC. It yields the protein CASSYGTSGYNEQFF.

The gene calls are TRBV7-2 and TRBJ2-1, with D perhaps TRBD1 (5 bases). The CDR3 spans 14 residues. Per the germline V gene, CDR1 is SGHTA and CDR2 is FQGNSA. The V and J ends lost 1 base and 9 bases respectively, with 13 bases between them. CDR3 sequence: CASSLVRGQGEQFF. The CDR3, as DNA: TGTGCCAGCAGCTTAGTTAGGGGCCAGGGTGAGCAGTTCTTC.

This clone was counted a single time. The gene calls are TRBV7-2 and TRBJ1-5; D gene ambiguous. The V end lost 1 base, the J end lost 7 bases, and 11 bases lay between the germline ends. This CDR3 spans 14 amino acids. CDR1 is SGHTA, CDR2 FQGNSA, per germline. The CDR3 here is CASSLVGAGQPQHF. CDR3 sequence (DNA): TGTGCCAGCAGCTTAGTAGGTGCAGGCCAGCCCCAGCATTTT.

This clone has a single count. This sequence joins TRBV7-3 and TRBJ2-2, with D perhaps matching TRBD2 (5 bases). The ends were cut back, 5 bases at V and 1 base at J, with 8 bases in the middle. Germline V gene data show CDR1 as SGHTA and CDR2 as FQGTGA. The CDR3 is 14 residues long. In DNA form, the CDR3 reads TGTGCCAGCAGCCTTGGACTGAACACCGGGGAGCTGTTTTTT. Protein sequence: CASSLGLNTGELFF. The full variable domain, completed using reference TRBV7-3 and TRBJ2-2, is GAGVSQTPSNKVTEKGKYVELRCDPISGHTALYWYRQSLGQGPEFLIYFQGTGAADDSGLPNDRFFAVRPEGSVSTLKIQRTERGDSAVYLCASSLGLNTGELFFGEGSRLTVL.

This clone has a handful of counts. This chain links TRBV2 with TRBJ2-5; tentatively, D is TRBD1 (5 bases). The CDR3 runs 14 residues. The germline CDR1 and CDR2 sequences are SNHLY and FYNNEI. V dropped 5 bases and J dropped 5 bases, with 15 bases sitting between them. The CDR3 DNA is TGTGCCAGCAGTTTTCAGGGTGCTGGGGAGACCCAGTACTTC. Its translation: CASSFQGAGETQYF.

The chain is built from TRBV5-1 and TRBJ2-7, with TRBD2 matching over 14 bases. The germline gives CDR1 SGHRS, CDR2 YFSETQ. The CDR3 has 16 amino acids. V lost 0 bases, J lost 7 bases, and 6 bases stayed unmatched. This CDR3 reads CASSLVGTSGSSEQYF. In nucleotides, the CDR3 is TGCGCCAGCAGCTTGGTGGGGACTAGCGGGAGTAGTGAGCAGTACTTC. Using reference TRBV5-1 and TRBJ2-7 for the parts outside the CDR3, the full variable domain is KAGVTQTPRYLIKTRGQQVTLSCSPISGHRSVSWYQQTPGQGLQFLFEYFSETQRNKGNFPGRFSGRQFSNSRSEMNVSTLELGDSALYLCASSLVGTSGSSEQYFGPGTRLTVT.

The CDR3 DNA is TGTGCCAGCAGTTTTCGACGGGGCTCTGGAAACACCATATATTTT. Its translation is CASSFRRGSGNTIYF. This chain uses TRBV6-1 with TRBJ1-3, with no clear D. V gave up 5 bases and J gave up 0 bases, with 11 bases separating them. The V gene's germline CDR1 is MNHNS and CDR2 SASEGT. The CDR3 loop spans 15 amino acids.

The DNA of the CDR3 is TGTGCCAGCAGGACCGGGACAGGATACGAGCAGTACTTC. Protein sequence: CASRTGTGYEQYF. This rearrangement joins TRBV27 to TRBJ2-7; 8 bases map to TRBD1. V trimming: 6 bases; J trimming: 4 bases; junction bases outside the gene matches: 5. CDR1 and CDR2 from the germline V gene are MNHEY and SMNVEV (reference sequence). This CDR3 is built from 13 residues.

The table lists this clone with a few counts. The chain uses TRBV28 and TRBJ1-1; D perhaps matches TRBD1 (5 bases). V dropped 7 bases and J dropped 2 bases, with 11 bases sitting between them. The CDR3 runs 13 residues. Germline V gives CDR1 MDHEN, CDR2 SYDVKM. The CDR3 DNA follows: TGTGCCAGCAAGGCACAGGTCAACACTGAAGCTTTCTTT. This translates into CASKAQVNTEAFF.

The rearrangement links TRBV28 to TRBJ1-5, with D perhaps matching TRBD1 (5 bases). Germline V gene sequence: CDR1 MDHEN, CDR2 SYDVKM. The CDR3 spans 18 residues. Trimming stripped 6 bases from V and 1 base from J, with 22 bases between. CDR3: CASRPTALGLGSNQPQHF. Written as DNA, the CDR3 is TGTGCCAGCAGGCCGACGGCTTTGGGGCTGGGGAGCAATCAGCCCCAGCATTTT.

V gene TRBV5-1 combines with J gene TRBJ2-3; 8 nucleotides line up with TRBD2. Per the germline V gene, CDR1 is SGHRS and CDR2 is YFSETQ. V lost 7 bases and J lost 4; bases outside the gene matches: 5. The CDR3 length is 13 residues. CDR3 sequence reads: CASGKAGADTQYF. The CDR3 DNA follows: TGCGCCAGCGGCAAAGCGGGGGCAGATACGCAGTATTTT.

The chain links TRBV4-2 to TRBJ1-5, with 8 positions matching TRBD1. Germline loops: CDR1 LGHNA, CDR2 YNFKEQ. CDR3 length equals 16 residues. V trimming: 3 bases; J trimming: 9 bases; junction bases outside the gene matches: 13. CDR3 DNA sequence: TGTGCCAGCAGCCACGATTCAGGACAGGGAAGGCGGCCCCAGCATTTT. The encoded protein is CASSHDSGQGRRPQHF.

A few counts support this clone. The CDR3 sequence is CDPTGSSGANVLTF. The CDR3 DNA reads as TGTGACCCAACAGGGAGCTCTGGGGCCAACGTCCTGACTTTC. The V gene is TRBV6-5, the J gene TRBJ2-6; possible D gene TRBD1, 6 bases. The CDR3 spans 14 residues. The germline gives CDR1 MNHEY, CDR2 SVGAGI.

There are a few counts of this clone. The chain links TRBV5-1 to TRBJ2-3, with D possibly TRBD2 on 5 matching bases. Germline CDR1 is SGHRS and CDR2 is YFSETQ. V was shortened by 0 bases and J by 1 base, with 15 bases between the two germline ends. The CDR3 is made up of 17 amino acids. The CDR3 spells CASSLAGSRLGTDTQYF. CDR3 bases: TGCGCCAGCAGCTTGGCGGGATCCCGTCTTGGCACAGATACGCAGTATTTT.

The rearrangement joins TRBV10-1 to TRBJ2-3; tentative D call: TRBD1 (8 bases). Germline CDR1 WNHNN, CDR2 SYGVQD (reference sequence). Trimming left V 1 base short and J 2 bases short, with 16 bases between. CDR3 length: 17 amino acids. This CDR3 reads CASSEWGGQDDTDTQYF. In DNA form, the CDR3 reads TGCGCCAGCAGTGAGTGGGGGGGACAGGACGACACAGATACGCAGTATTTT.

The chain has TRBV29-1 and TRBJ2-5; 9 bases agree with TRBD2. Germline-derived CDR1 and CDR2 are SQVTM and ANQGSEA. CDR3 length equals 13 residues. J lost 8 bases, V lost 4 bases, and 8 bases had no gene match. The CDR3 DNA sequence: TGCAGCGTTGTTGGGCGGGAGGGCCCAACCCAGTACTTC. Encoded protein: CSVVGREGPTQYF.

The rearrangement links TRBV6-5 to TRBJ1-1; 8 nucleotides agree with TRBD1. After removal of 7 bases from V and 2 bases from J, the junction contained 6 bases not matched to a gene. Germline lookup yields CDR1 MNHEY and CDR2 SVGAGI. The CDR3 is 14 amino acids. DNA for the CDR3: TGTGCCAGCACCTTCAGGGGGCCTAACACTGAAGCTTTCTTT. This translates into CASTFRGPNTEAFF.

The chain recombines TRBV28 with TRBJ1-3, with 9 nucleotides matching TRBD1. The CDR3 contains 16 residues. Per the germline V gene, CDR1 is MDHEN and CDR2 is SYDVKM. V lost 6 bases and J lost 0; bases outside the gene matches: 6. CDR3 sequence: CASSTDRGFSGNTIYF. The CDR3 coding sequence is TGTGCCAGCAGCACGGACAGGGGCTTCTCTGGAAACACCATATATTTT. Combining the CDR3 with reference TRBV28 and TRBJ1-3 gives the whole variable domain DVKVTQSSRYLVKRTGEKVFLECVQDMDHENMFWYRQDPGLGLRLIYFSYDVKMKEKGDIPEGYSVSREKKERFSLILESASTNQTSMYLCASSTDRGFSGNTIYFGEGSWLTVV.

The V call is TRBV5-5, the J call TRBJ1-1; D uncertain. V dropped 0 bases and J dropped 1 base, with 7 bases sitting between them. The CDR3 covers 14 residues. CDR1 is SGHKS, CDR2 YYEKEE, per germline (reference sequence). The CDR3 nucleotides read TGTGCCAGCAGCTTGGTTTACAGGAACACTGAAGCTTTCTTT. Its translation is CASSLVYRNTEAFF.

The chain couples TRBV7-3 to TRBJ1-1, with D perhaps TRBD1 (6 bases). The CDR3 runs 15 residues. Germline lookup yields CDR1 SGHTA and CDR2 FQGTGA. Deletions cut 1 base from V and 2 bases from J, with 11 bases between. CDR3 amino acids: CASSLIAGGNTEAFF. The CDR3 nucleotides read TGTGCCAGCAGCTTAATAGCTGGGGGCAACACTGAAGCTTTCTTT.